This T cell receptor (beta chain) was obtained from a study of technical replicates of blood from a handful of donors. Losses at the gene ends were 2 bases for V and 6 bases for J; bases not matched to a gene: 2. The CDR3 has 13 residues. Germline V gene sequence: CDR1 SGHRS, CDR2 YFSETQ. Sequencing used immunoSEQ multiplex PCR; TCRdb keeps in-frame clones, though not all of them. Among roughly 80,000 clones listed, around 91% were seen once. This clone was seen a single time. The chain is built from TRBV5-1 and TRBJ1-1; 9 bases match TRBD1. This sequence was found in a human donor in good health. The sample taken for sequencing was T cells isolated from PBMCs. The CDR3 loop is CASSFDRGAEAFF. Here the CDR3 DNA reads TGCGCCAGCAGCTTTGACAGGGGGGCTGAAGCTTTCTTT.